A selection of T cell receptor beta chains follows, all from one sample in a study of shared clonotypes between healthy human individuals. Clones were sequenced by immunoSEQ multiplex PCR, and TCRdb holds only the in-frame ones, with some missing. The table shows millions of clones, with over 90% occurring only once. Sequenced: naive CD4+ T cells from PBMCs. Receptors originate from a man younger than 35 in good health. Some clones in this sample may be carry-over from other donors' samples. The CDR3 runs from the conserved cysteine through the conserved F or W. D genes are given only for firm matches. The size entry is marked missing in some rows and otherwise reads once, few, many or a size class.

d_call: TRBD2
j_call: TRBJ2-7
cdr3_length: 15
v_call: TRBV6-6
clone_size: once
cdr3_nt: TGTGCCAGCAGTTATTTCGGACTAGTTCTGAACGAGCAGTACTTC
cdr3_aa: CASSYFGLVLNEQYF

d_call: -
j_call: TRBJ1-1
cdr3_length: 15
v_call: TRBV6-1
clone_size: -
cdr3_nt: TGTGCCAGCAGTGGCGGCCCACTTGACTACACTGAAGCTTTCTTT
cdr3_aa: CASSGGPLDYTEAFF

d_call: -
j_call: TRBJ2-7
cdr3_length: 15
v_call: TRBV28
clone_size: -
cdr3_nt: TGTGCCAGCAGTCCTACCGGGACAATGGTATCCGAGCAGTACTTC
cdr3_aa: CASSPTGTMVSEQYF

d_call: TRBD1
j_call: TRBJ1-1
cdr3_length: 12
v_call: TRBV7-8
clone_size: -
cdr3_nt: TGTGCCAGCAGCTCCGACAGGGTGGAAGCTTTCTTT
cdr3_aa: CASSSDRVEAFF

d_call: TRBD2
j_call: TRBJ2-3
cdr3_length: 17
v_call: TRBV28
clone_size: -
cdr3_nt: TGTGCCAGCAGTCTTTCAAGACTAGCACAGAGGAGAGATACGCAGTATTTT
cdr3_aa: CASSLSRLAQRRDTQYF

d_call: -
j_call: TRBJ1-1
cdr3_length: 15
v_call: TRBV6-6
clone_size: once
cdr3_nt: TGTGCCAGCAGTCCCCCGGCGGACTGGAACACTGAAGCTTTCTTT
cdr3_aa: CASSPPADWNTEAFF

d_call: TRBD2
j_call: TRBJ2-1
cdr3_length: 14
v_call: TRBV10-1
clone_size: -
cdr3_nt: TGCGCCAGCAGTAGCGGGAGAAGCTACAATGAGCAGTTCTTC
cdr3_aa: CASSSGRSYNEQFF

d_call: -
j_call: TRBJ2-3
cdr3_length: 16
v_call: TRBV27
clone_size: -
cdr3_nt: TGTGCCAGCAGTTTATGGCGTAAGGGGCCAACAGATACGCAGTATTTT
cdr3_aa: CASSLWRKGPTDTQYF

d_call: -
j_call: TRBJ2-7
cdr3_length: 14
v_call: TRBV10-2
clone_size: -
cdr3_nt: TGCGCCAGCACTGAAACAGGGTTCGACTACGAGCAGTACTTC
cdr3_aa: CASTETGFDYEQYF

d_call: -
j_call: TRBJ2-2
cdr3_length: 14
v_call: TRBV4-3
clone_size: -
cdr3_nt: TGCGCCAGCAGCCGGACGGAGAGGGTCGGGGAGCTGTTTTTT
cdr3_aa: CASSRTERVGELFF

d_call: -
j_call: TRBJ2-5
cdr3_length: 12
v_call: TRBV30
clone_size: -
cdr3_nt: TGTGCCTGGAGTCCAGGGACCGAGACCCAGTACTTC
cdr3_aa: CAWSPGTETQYF